The clone carrying this T cell receptor (beta chain) occurred many times. To make TCR beta libraries, researchers used iRepertoire HTBI primers and Arm-PCR of CDR3 regions. Using its own MiXCR run on the multiplex PCR reads, TCRdb lists one record per CDR3 protein. The sample comprises 400,000 to 500,000 distinct CDR3 sequences, about 14% of which are singletons, and roughly 15% rests with the top ten. CDR1 is MNHEY and CDR2 is SMNVEV in the germline V gene (reference sequence). The CDR3 has 17 amino acids. With 3 bases clipped from V and 6 bases from J, the junction kept 14 bases outside the gene matches. This entry belongs to a study of regulatory T cells in long-lasting Graves disease. Time point described: newly diagnosed GD, antithyroid drugs for less than 3 months. PBMC-extracted RNA yielded the TCR library. American Thyroid Association guidelines were used to diagnose Graves' disease. This sample was shared with a second study, whose subject was T cells in Graves' hyperthyroidism and ophthalmopathy. Per that study: Patients showing uncontrolled infection, other autoimmune disease, pregnancy or lactation were ineligible. It was a median around 6 months before onset that the model predicted ophthalmopathy.

This clonotype originated in a woman aged 50 to 65 with Graves disease. This chain joins TRBV27 and TRBJ2-1, with 7 nucleotides matching TRBD2. This material consisted of peripheral blood mononuclear cells (PBMCs), taken at new diagnosis, from a patient treated with antithyroid drugs. The DNA of the CDR3 is TGTGCCAGCAGTTTTCACTCAGGGAGGGGTGGGGTCAATGAGCAGTTCTTC. This gives the protein CASSFHSGRGGVNEQFF.